The 31 T cell receptor beta chains listed next were all sequenced from one sample in a study of blood T cell repertoires in COVID-19 (dated by TCRdb to about 2020). Library creation used the immunoSEQ multiplex PCR assay. TCRdb holds this immuneACCESS table with in-frame rearrangements only. Some clones are missing; in checked studies, unresolved V genes explain under half, and the rest has no known cause. This sample has about 270,000 clones in its table, and around 82% of those were observed once. The ten largest clones capture 9.4% of the sample. Sequencing was carried out using peripheral blood. Source of these receptors: a woman between 45 and 60 years old who had recovered from COVID-19.

The chain couples TRBV30 to TRBJ2-7; D might be TRBD2 (5 bases). Trimming cost V 1 base and J 5 bases, with 15 bases left between them. CDR1 GTSNPN and CDR2 SVGIG come from the germline V gene (reference sequence). This CDR3 has 14 residues. This CDR3 reads CAWSARERHNEQYF. CDR3 in DNA: TGTGCCTGGAGTGCGAGGGAGCGCCACAACGAGCAGTACTTC.

As DNA, the CDR3 is TGTGCCAGCAGTTTAGCAGGTGGTTGGGGGCTAAGTGGGAACACTGAAGCTTTCTTT. Amino acids: CASSLAGGWGLSGNTEAFF. The chain carries TRBV28 and TRBJ1-1; D might be TRBD1 (6 bases). V lost 2 bases and J lost 1, with 23 bases in between. Germline CDR1 reads MDHEN; CDR2 reads SYDVKM. The CDR3 is 19 residues long.

The gene calls are TRBV6-1 and TRBJ2-3, with 9 bases identical to TRBD2. The germline CDR1 and CDR2 sequences are MNHNS and SASEGT. The ends lost 5 bases at V and 3 bases at J; junction bases unmatched: 6. The CDR3 extends over 15 amino acids. CDR3: CASSFAGGWTDTQYF. The CDR3 DNA reads TGTGCCAGCAGTTTCGCGGGGGGGTGGACAGATACGCAGTATTTT.

This clone has just one count. The chain is built from TRBV13 and TRBJ1-1, with 11 bases aligning to TRBD1. CDR1 is PRHDT and CDR2 is FYEKMQ in the germline V gene (reference sequence). The V segment lost 2 bases and the J segment 0 bases; nucleotides outside the gene matches: 8. CDR3 size: 18 residues. The CDR3 region is CASSLSAGTGGLNTEAFF. As DNA, the CDR3 is TGTGCCAGCAGCTTAAGTGCCGGGACAGGGGGGCTGAACACTGAAGCTTTCTTT.

The V call is TRBV9, the J call TRBJ1-6; 8 positions agree with TRBD1. The trim removed 3 bases at V and 1 base at J, leaving 3 bases unmatched. CDR1 and CDR2 (germline): SGDLS, YYNGEE. This CDR3 has 16 residues. The CDR3 loop reads CASSGRQGSYNSPLHF. CDR3 sequence (DNA): TGTGCCAGCAGCGGCCGACAGGGGTCCTATAATTCACCCCTCCACTTT.

The chain employs TRBV28 and TRBJ2-5; 10 bases align to TRBD1. CDR3 length: 13 amino acids. V lost 8 bases to trimming and J lost 1 base; unmatched junction nucleotides: 1. Germline assignment: CDR1 MDHEN and CDR2 SYDVKM. The CDR3 DNA follows: TGTGCCAGCGGGACAGGGGTCCAAGAGACCCAGTACTTC. Encoded protein: CASGTGVQETQYF.

Written as DNA, the CDR3 is TGTGCCACCAGCAGAGATCTTGGGAGCACCTACGAGCAGTACTTC. Amino acid sequence: CATSRDLGSTYEQYF. The chain joins TRBV15 to TRBJ2-7; possibly TRBD2 for D (5 bases). With 0 bases removed from V and 2 bases from J, the gap between germline ends came to 11 bases. Germline assignment: CDR1 LNHNV and CDR2 YYDKDF (reference sequence). The CDR3 is 15 amino acids.

The chain joins TRBV7-3 to TRBJ2-5; TRBD2 matches at 12 bases. The J segment lost 5 bases and the V segment lost 5 bases, leaving 3 bases of the junction unmatched. CDR1 is SGHTA and CDR2 is FQGTGA in the germline V gene. This CDR3 has 14 residues. CDR3 amino acids: CASSPSGGAETQYF. CDR3 bases: TGTGCCAGCAGCCCTAGCGGGGGGGCGGAGACCCAGTACTTC. The entire variable domain, with the rest obtained from reference TRBV7-3 and TRBJ2-5, is as follows: GAGVSQTPSNKVTEKGKYVELRCDPISGHTALYWYRQSLGQGPEFLIYFQGTGAADDSGLPNDRFFAVRPEGSVSTLKIQRTERGDSAVYLCASSPSGGAETQYFGPGTRLLVL.

This chain connects TRBV5-4 to TRBJ2-4, with D perhaps matching TRBD2 (5 bases). V dropped 0 bases and J dropped 3 bases, with 13 bases sitting between them. The CDR3 runs 16 residues. Germline CDR1 and CDR2: SGHNT and YYREEE (reference sequence). The CDR3 sequence: CASSLGGAVDKNIQYF. In nucleotides, the CDR3 is TGTGCCAGCAGCTTGGGGGGAGCGGTTGACAAAAACATTCAGTACTTC. Full variable domain (remainder filled in from reference TRBV5-4 and TRBJ2-4): ETGVTQSPTHLIKTRGQQVTLRCSSQSGHNTVSWYQQALGQGPQFIFQYYREEENGRGNFPPRFSGLQFPNYSSELNVNALELDDSALYLCASSLGGAVDKNIQYFGAGTRLSVL.

This CDR3 is CASSLAGSTDTQYF. In DNA form, the CDR3 reads TGTGCCAGCAGCCTCGCAGGCAGCACAGATACGCAGTATTTT. This rearrangement joins TRBV5-4 to TRBJ2-3; no firm D call. This CDR3 has 14 residues. Germline CDR1 and CDR2: SGHNT and YYREEE (reference sequence). V lost 4 bases and J lost 0, with 9 bases in between. The whole variable domain, remainder taken from reference TRBV5-4 and TRBJ2-3, is ETGVTQSPTHLIKTRGQQVTLRCSSQSGHNTVSWYQQALGQGPQFIFQYYREEENGRGNFPPRFSGLQFPNYSSELNVNALELDDSALYLCASSLAGSTDTQYFGPGTRLTVL.

Only one count was recorded for this clone. J is TRBJ1-3 and V is TRBV7-2; D is unresolved. Germline assignment: CDR1 SGHTA and CDR2 FQGNSA. V dropped 4 bases and J dropped 0 bases, with 13 bases sitting between them. The CDR3 is made up of 16 amino acids. The CDR3: CASSWRATTSGNTIYF. DNA of the CDR3: TGTGCCAGCAGCTGGCGCGCGACTACCTCTGGAAACACCATATATTTT.

The rearrangement uses TRBV7-2 and TRBJ2-7, with 9 bases lining up with TRBD2. Germline V gene sequence: CDR1 SGHTA, CDR2 FQGNSA. V lost 5 bases and J lost 2; bases outside the gene matches: 4. The CDR3 spans 14 residues. For the CDR3, the DNA is TGTGCCAGCAGCCGCGGCGGGGGGGCCTACGAGCAGTACTTC. This translates into CASSRGGGAYEQYF.

In its sample, this clone was seen a few times. The J gene is TRBJ2-1, the V gene TRBV20-1; unclear D gene. CDR3 length equals 11 residues. Germline loops: CDR1 DFQATT, CDR2 SNEGSKA (reference sequence). The V gene lost 5 bases and the J gene lost 5 bases, with 7 bases spanning the gap. The CDR3 is CSAGLNNEQFF. The CDR3 bases are TGCAGTGCTGGGCTAAACAATGAGCAGTTCTTC.

J is TRBJ2-1 and V is TRBV28; 9 nucleotides match TRBD2. The J segment lost 4 bases and the V segment lost 7 bases, leaving 17 bases of the junction unmatched. This CDR3 is 18 amino acids long. Germline V CDR1 and CDR2: MDHEN, SYDVKM. Here the CDR3 reads CASTLGQFSGGMYNEQFF. CDR3 DNA: TGTGCCAGCACCCTGGGACAGTTTAGCGGGGGAATGTACAATGAGCAGTTCTTC. The variable domain in full, with the rest retrieved from reference TRBV28 and TRBJ2-1, is DVKVTQSSRYLVKRTGEKVFLECVQDMDHENMFWYRQDPGLGLRLIYFSYDVKMKEKGDIPEGYSVSREKKERFSLILESASTNQTSMYLCASTLGQFSGGMYNEQFFGPGTRLTVL.

This clone was seen once. V and J are TRBV9 and TRBJ2-3, with 11 bases aligning to TRBD1. V was pared by 7 bases and J by 3 bases, with 13 bases of the junction left unmatched. This CDR3 spans 17 amino acids. Germline assignment: CDR1 SGDLS and CDR2 YYNGEE. The CDR3 region is CASSEPSGQGATDTQYF. For the CDR3, the DNA is TGTGCCAGCTCGGAGCCATCCGGACAGGGGGCAACAGATACGCAGTATTTT.

This clone occurred a few times. The rearrangement uses TRBV27 and TRBJ2-2; 7 bases match TRBD2. Germline lookup yields CDR1 MNHEY and CDR2 SMNVEV (reference sequence). The CDR3 has 16 residues. J lost 5 bases, V lost 2 bases, and 8 bases had no gene match. CDR3 loop: CASSLNGGTLTGELFF. The CDR3 coding sequence is TGTGCCAGCAGTTTAAACGGGGGGACCTTAACCGGGGAGCTGTTTTTT.

This chain joins TRBV6-2 or TRBV6-3 and TRBJ2-3, with D unresolved. CDR3 length: 15 amino acids. The V gene's germline CDR1 is MNHEY and CDR2 SVGEGT. Trimming took 4 bases from V and 0 from J, leaving 11 bases between them. The CDR3 is CASSWPGSSTDTQYF. CDR3 bases: TGTGCCAGCAGTTGGCCGGGTTCTAGCACAGATACGCAGTATTTT.

This clone is a singleton in its sample. This chain joins TRBV6-6 and TRBJ2-1; 11 nucleotides align to TRBD2. V lost 5 bases and J lost 7; bases outside the gene matches: 7. The CDR3 is 15 amino acids. Per the germline V gene, CDR1 is MNHNY and CDR2 is SVGAGI (reference sequence). This chain's CDR3 is CASSNVAGGLNEQFF. In nucleotides, the CDR3 is TGTGCCAGCAGTAACGTAGCGGGGGGGCTTAATGAGCAGTTCTTC.

The chain combines TRBV7-3 with TRBJ2-7, with TRBD1 matching over 12 bases. The CDR3 is 17 amino acids. V was clipped by 1 base and J by 6 bases; unmatched bases: 10. Germline CDR1 reads SGHTA; CDR2 reads FQGTGA. DNA for the CDR3: TGTGCCAGCAGCTTAAGGGGCCCGGGACAGGGGGCCGGCGAGCAGTACTTC. As protein: CASSLRGPGQGAGEQYF.

The V and J genes are TRBV24-1 and TRBJ2-5, with D perhaps matching TRBD2 (6 bases). This CDR3 spans 15 amino acids. The germline gives CDR1 KGHDR, CDR2 SFDVKD. Trimming removed 5 bases at V and 2 bases at J, with 14 bases between. CDR3 sequence reads: CATSGAGGVQETQYF. The CDR3 coding sequence is TGTGCCACCAGTGGGGCAGGAGGGGTTCAAGAGACCCAGTACTTC.

V is TRBV3-1 (or the pseudogene TRBV3-2) and J is TRBJ2-7; weak D call: TRBD1 (5 bases). The CDR3 length is 14 residues. Germline CDR1 and CDR2: LGHDT and YNNKEL (reference sequence). V was cut by 5 bases and J by 0 bases, with 11 bases left in between. The CDR3 here is CASSDRGSSYEQYF. DNA of the CDR3: TGTGCCAGCAGCGATAGGGGTAGCTCCTACGAGCAGTACTTC.

Turning to this clone: Distinct nucleotide sequences in the sample also encode this CDR3. The chain carries TRBV7-3 and TRBJ2-5, with TRBD1 matching over 10 bases. Unmatched junction bases numbered 4, after V lost 4 bases and J lost 5 bases. Germline CDR1 and CDR2: SGHTA and FQGTGA. CDR3 length: 14 residues. CDR3 protein: CASSSTGGLETQYF. In DNA, the CDR3 is TGTGCCAGCAGCTCGACAGGGGGCCTGGAGACCCAGTACTTC.

The rearrangement uses TRBV30 and TRBJ1-1; tentative D call: TRBD1 (6 bases). V was shortened by 7 bases and J by 4 bases, with 19 bases between the two germline ends. Germline V lookup: CDR1 GTSNPN, CDR2 SVGIG (reference sequence). The CDR3 spans 14 residues. The CDR3 DNA reads TGTGCCTCATCCCGGGGGGCAAAGGGCACTGAAGCTTTCTTT. It yields the protein CASSRGAKGTEAFF.

This clone was recorded a few times. The same CDR3 can be traced to other DNA sequences in this sample. This chain links TRBV28 with TRBJ1-1; D is undetermined. Germline CDR1 reads MDHEN; CDR2 reads SYDVKM. The V end lost 5 bases, the J end lost 1 base, and 8 bases lay between the germline ends. The CDR3 runs 13 residues. The CDR3 DNA follows: TGTGCCAGCAGTCCTGGGAGGAACACTGAAGCTTTCTTT. This translates into CASSPGRNTEAFF.

Written as DNA, the CDR3 is TGTGCCAGCAGCCCAATTGCAACTAATGAAAAACTGTTTTTT. Its translation: CASSPIATNEKLFF. The V call is TRBV7-8, the J call TRBJ1-4, with no clear D. CDR3 length: 14 residues. The ends were cut back, 5 bases at V and 0 bases at J, with 7 bases in the middle. Germline loops: CDR1 SGHVS, CDR2 FQNEAQ. The full variable domain, in which reference TRBV7-8 and TRBJ1-4 provide the parts outside the CDR3, is GAGVSQSPRYKVAKRGQDVALRCDPISGHVSLFWYQQALGQGPEFLTYFQNEAQLDKSGLPSDRFFAERPEGSVSTLKIQRTQQEDSAVYLCASSPIATNEKLFFGSGTQLSVL.

The J gene is TRBJ1-1, the V gene TRBV27, with 7 positions matching TRBD1. J was trimmed by 0 bases and V by 9 bases; bases with no gene match: 10. The CDR3 loop spans 15 amino acids. In germline, CDR1 is MNHEY, CDR2 SMNVEV (reference sequence). The CDR3, as DNA: TGTGCCAGTTCCGACAGGGCCACATTGAACACTGAAGCTTTCTTT. Its translation: CASSDRATLNTEAFF.

The sample holds a few counts of this clone. The V call is TRBV7-3, the J call TRBJ2-2, with a possible D match to TRBD1 (7 bases). This CDR3 has 15 residues. Trimming cost V 6 bases and J 7 bases, with 18 bases left between them. Germline CDR1 reads SGHTA; CDR2 reads FQGTGA. In DNA, the CDR3 is TGTGCCAGCAGTCGACAGGGTGGGAGGTACGGGGAGCTGTTTTTT. It codes for CASSRQGGRYGELFF.

This clone was observed a single time. V usage is TRBV6-5 and J usage is TRBJ1-1; possibly TRBD1 for D (6 bases). CDR1 and CDR2 (germline): MNHEY, SVGAGI. V lost 0 bases to trimming and J lost 9 bases, with 11 bases between them. The CDR3 is made up of 13 amino acids. CDR3 in DNA: TGTGCCAGCAGTTACTCGGGGGGGCGGAAAGCTTTCTTT. The encoded protein is CASSYSGGRKAFF.

The V and J genes are TRBV9 and TRBJ1-6, with D tentatively TRBD1 (6 bases). CDR1 is SGDLS and CDR2 is YYNGEE in the germline V gene. The CDR3 extends over 15 amino acids. The V and J ends lost 0 bases and 5 bases respectively, with 9 bases between them. The CDR3: CASSVEGGNNSPLHF. The CDR3 DNA reads as TGTGCCAGCAGCGTAGAGGGGGGGAATAATTCACCCCTCCACTTT.

The rearrangement uses TRBV12-3 or TRBV12-4 and TRBJ1-1; D is possibly TRBD1 (5 bases). The CDR3 sequence is 11 residues long. Trimming stripped 5 bases from V and 10 bases from J, with 11 bases between. CDR3 region: CASSMRGPAFF. The CDR3 bases are TGTGCCAGCAGTATGCGGGGCCCAGCTTTCTTT.

The chain links TRBV19 to TRBJ2-1; no clear D gene. The CDR3 covers 11 residues. Germline CDR1 reads LNHDA; CDR2 reads SQIVND (reference sequence). V was cut by 3 bases and J by 9 bases, with 6 bases left in between. CDR3 coding DNA: TGTGCCAGTAGTATCACTGGTGAGCAGTTCTTC. This gives the protein CASSITGEQFF. The full variable domain, with the rest looked up from reference TRBV19 and TRBJ2-1, is DGGITQSPKYLFRKEGQNVTLSCEQNLNHDAMYWYRQDPGQGLRLIYYSQIVNDFQKGDIAEGYSVSREKKESFPLTVTSAQKNPTAFYLCASSITGEQFFGPGTRLTVL.